These 12 T cell receptor beta chains were all obtained from the same sample, sequenced in a study of T cell changes during pregnancy in multiple sclerosis (dated by TCRdb to about 2019). The receptor library was made with the immunoSEQ multiplex PCR assay. The table was pulled from immuneACCESS by TCRdb, which kept in-frame rearrangements only. Such tables lose some clones; where checked, under half of the loss comes from unresolved V genes, and the rest has no known cause. This sample comprises tens of thousands of clones, around 96% of them detected only once. The ten largest clones capture roughly 2.4% of the sample. Material: CD8+ T cells from peripheral blood mononuclear cells, obtained after pregnancy. All receptors come from a female donor with multiple sclerosis, enrolled in a pregnancy study.

The J gene is TRBJ1-1, the V gene TRBV28; D unclear. There are 16 residues in the CDR3. The V and J ends lost 2 bases and 8 bases respectively, with 21 bases between them. The V gene's germline CDR1 is MDHEN and CDR2 SYDVKM. The CDR3: CASSLRLSYPGGEAFF. The CDR3 nucleotides are TGTGCCAGCAGTTTACGCCTATCTTACCCGGGAGGGGAAGCTTTCTTT.

The chain employs TRBV7-9 and TRBJ2-1; 8 nucleotides agree with TRBD2. This CDR3 contains 15 residues. CDR1 is SEHNR, CDR2 FQNEAQ, per germline (reference sequence). J was trimmed by 6 bases and V by 4 bases; bases with no gene match: 8. The CDR3 region is CASSSGLVIGNEQFF. Written as DNA, the CDR3 is TGTGCCAGCAGCTCGGGACTAGTGATAGGCAATGAGCAGTTCTTC.

J is TRBJ2-3 and V is TRBV5-1; 10 bases fit TRBD2. Unmatched junction bases numbered 2, after V lost 0 bases and J lost 1 base. Germline CDR1 reads SGHRS; CDR2 reads YFSETQ. The CDR3 is 16 residues long. DNA of the CDR3: TGCGCCAGCAGCTTGGGACTAGCGGGTGGCACAGATACGCAGTATTTT. Translation: CASSLGLAGGTDTQYF.

The table lists this clone with a few counts. The rearrangement joins TRBV4-1 to TRBJ1-1; 10 nucleotides match TRBD1. The CDR3 consists of 14 residues. V lost 1 base, J lost 5 bases, and 1 base stayed unmatched. Germline lookup yields CDR1 MGHRA and CDR2 YSYEKL. The CDR3 spells CASSQGDRGTEAFF. In nucleotides, the CDR3 is TGCGCCAGCAGCCAAGGGGACAGGGGAACTGAAGCTTTCTTT.

This clone was detected a few times. The chain links TRBV27 to TRBJ2-5; 7 nucleotides line up with TRBD1. Losses at the gene ends were 5 bases for V and 5 bases for J; bases not matched to a gene: 8. Germline V gene lookup returns CDR1 MNHEY and CDR2 SMNVEV (reference sequence). The CDR3 spans 14 residues. In nucleotides, the CDR3 is TGTGCCAGCAGTCCCCGACAGGGCGGGGAGACCCAGTACTTC. It yields the protein CASSPRQGGETQYF.

The DNA of the CDR3 is TGCGCCAGCAGCCAACTACAGGGGAGCTATGGCTACACCTTC. Translating gives CASSQLQGSYGYTF. The chain couples TRBV4-1 to TRBJ1-2, with 7 bases that match TRBD1. Unmatched junction bases numbered 4, after V lost 2 bases and J lost 4 bases. The CDR3 runs to 14 residues. Germline CDR1 MGHRA, CDR2 YSYEKL.

This sequence joins TRBV7-9 and TRBJ2-3; TRBD1 agrees at 9 bases. V lost 9 bases and J lost 0; bases outside the gene matches: 4. This CDR3 spans 14 amino acids. In germline, CDR1 is SEHNR, CDR2 FQNEAQ (reference sequence). Here the CDR3 reads CASKGQGSTDTQYF. CDR3 DNA sequence: TGTGCCAGTAAAGGACAGGGGAGCACAGATACGCAGTATTTT. The whole variable domain, filled in from reference TRBV7-9 and TRBJ2-3, reads DTGVSQNPRHKITKRGQNVTFRCDPISEHNRLYWYRQTLGQGPEFLTYFQNEAQLEKSRLLSDRFSAERPKGSFSTLEIQRTEQGDSAMYLCASKGQGSTDTQYFGPGTRLTVL.

V gene TRBV7-9 combines with J gene TRBJ2-5; D not certain. This CDR3 has 14 amino acids. Trimming took 5 bases from V and 2 from J, leaving 12 bases between them. Germline V gene data show CDR1 as SEHNR and CDR2 as FQNEAQ (reference sequence). Written as DNA, the CDR3 is TGTGCCAGCAGCGGCCGCGGCGCTCAAGAGACCCAGTACTTC. Its translation is CASSGRGAQETQYF. Using reference TRBV7-9 and TRBJ2-5 for the parts outside the CDR3, the full variable domain is DTGVSQNPRHKITKRGQNVTFRCDPISEHNRLYWYRQTLGQGPEFLTYFQNEAQLEKSRLLSDRFSAERPKGSFSTLEIQRTEQGDSAMYLCASSGRGAQETQYFGPGTRLLVL.

A single count supports this clone. The V gene is TRBV15, the J gene TRBJ1-4, with TRBD1 as a possible D gene (5 bases). This CDR3 comprises 16 residues. Trimming stripped 2 bases from V and 3 bases from J, with 13 bases between. Germline loops: CDR1 LNHNV, CDR2 YYDKDF (reference sequence). The CDR3 coding sequence is TGTGCCACCAGCAGAAAACGAGTACAGGCTAATGAAAAACTGTTTTTT. Protein product: CATSRKRVQANEKLFF.

The V gene is TRBV29-1, the J gene TRBJ2-1, with 9 bases lining up with TRBD1. The germline CDR1 and CDR2 sequences are SQVTM and ANQGSEA. The CDR3 length is 12 residues. V lost 7 bases and J lost 7; bases outside the gene matches: 5. CDR3 sequence (DNA): TGCAGCGCCTGGACAGGGGCGAATGAGCAGTTCTTC. Amino acids: CSAWTGANEQFF.

The chain carries TRBV21-1 and TRBJ2-7; TRBD2, as called in the table, went unchecked against the DNA. TRBV21-1 corresponds to a pseudogene. The CDR3 runs to 15 residues. The CDR3, as DNA: TGTGCCAGCCAGACCGGGACTAGCGGACCCTACGAGCAGTACTTC. It translates to CASQTGTSGPYEQYF.

The chain is built from TRBV6-1 and TRBJ2-3, with 9 bases lining up with TRBD2. Per the germline V gene, CDR1 is MNHNS and CDR2 is SASEGT. The CDR3 length is 15 residues. V dropped 5 bases and J dropped 0; count of bases not matched to a gene: 3. DNA for the CDR3: TGTGCCAGCAGTCGACTAGCGGAGAGCACAGATACGCAGTATTTT. Residues: CASSRLAESTDTQYF.